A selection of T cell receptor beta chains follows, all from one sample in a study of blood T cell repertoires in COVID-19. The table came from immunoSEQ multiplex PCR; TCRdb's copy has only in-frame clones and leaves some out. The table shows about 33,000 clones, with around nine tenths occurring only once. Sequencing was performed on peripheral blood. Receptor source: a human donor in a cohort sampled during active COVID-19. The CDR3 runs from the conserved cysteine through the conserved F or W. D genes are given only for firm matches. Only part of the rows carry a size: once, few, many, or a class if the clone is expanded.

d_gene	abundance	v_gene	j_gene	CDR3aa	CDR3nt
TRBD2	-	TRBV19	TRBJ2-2	CASRRAGATNTGELFF	TGTGCCAGTAGGAGGGCGGGAGCCACGAACACCGGGGAGCTGTTTTTT
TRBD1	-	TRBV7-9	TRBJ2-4	CASSHPDRENLAKNIQYF	TGTGCCAGCAGCCACCCGGACAGGGAAAATCTGGCCAAAAACATTCAGTACTTC
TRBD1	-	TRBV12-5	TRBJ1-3	CASGGGQGGGNTIYF	TGTGCTAGTGGTGGGGGACAGGGGGGTGGAAACACCATATATTTT
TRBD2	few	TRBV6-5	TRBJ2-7	CASRRGGEWYEQYF	TGTGCCAGCAGGAGGGGAGGGGAGTGGTACGAGCAGTACTTC
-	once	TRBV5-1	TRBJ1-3	CASSLVGRGHTIYF	TGCGCCAGCAGCTTGGTTGGCAGGGGACACACCATATATTTT
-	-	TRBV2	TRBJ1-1	CASSDQGPEAFF	TGTGCCAGCAGTGACCAGGGGCCCGAAGCTTTCTTT
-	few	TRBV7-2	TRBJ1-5	CASSLGAGRNQPQHF	TGTGCCAGCAGCCTTGGGGCAGGCCGCAATCAGCCCCAGCATTTT
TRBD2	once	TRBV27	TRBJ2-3	CASSLTVAGGGTDTQYF	TGTGCCAGCAGTCTCACCGTAGCGGGAGGGGGCACAGATACGCAGTATTTT
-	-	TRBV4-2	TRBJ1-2	CASSQADETGYGYTF	TGTGCCAGCAGCCAAGCAGACGAGACAGGCTATGGCTACACCTTC
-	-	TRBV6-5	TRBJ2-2	CASRLTGGGELFF	TGTGCCAGCAGGCTAACAGGTGGCGGGGAGCTGTTTTTT
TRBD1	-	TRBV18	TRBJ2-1	CASSPRTGGISYNEQFF	TGTGCCAGCTCACCCCGGACAGGGGGCATCTCCTACAATGAGCAGTTCTTC
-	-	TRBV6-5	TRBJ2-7	CASSYTDSHRPYEQYF	TGTGCCAGCAGTTACACAGACAGTCATAGGCCCTACGAGCAGTACTTC
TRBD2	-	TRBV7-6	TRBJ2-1	CASSLLGLAGNNEQFF	TGTGCCAGCAGCTTACTGGGACTAGCGGGTAACAATGAGCAGTTCTTC